This T cell receptor beta chain stems from a study of T cells expressing NK-cell markers. The CDR3 contains 15 residues. TCRdb reprocessed the 5' RACE reads, with one entry per CDR3 protein and no DNA. In total, the table holds roughly 450,000 distinct CDR3 sequences. The sample consisted of blood T cells: a sorted CD56 or NKG2C T cell subset, CD4+ or CD8+ T cells, or bulk PBMC T cells (not recorded which). The sequence was obtained from a woman aged 45-65 years in good health. This sequence joins TRBV12-3 or TRBV12-4 and TRBJ2-1. The chain's CDR3 is CASSLAESSYNEQFF.